This T cell receptor (beta chain) was sequenced during a study of blood T cell repertoires in COVID-19. About the research overall: Sources were T cells, B-cell-depleted T cells, or PBMCs; the material itself was cDNA or gDNA.

This CDR3 contains 14 residues. Germline CDR1 and CDR2: LNHNV and YYDKDF (reference sequence). V was trimmed by 1 base and J by 1 base, leaving 7 bases between them. As handled by the study authors: Estimated nucleated cell counts came from reference gene primer amplification. TCRdb keeps only in-frame clones here, not all; method: immunoSEQ multiplex PCR. V and J calls and clone size follow that table, whereas D and trimming were derived from the DNA. The data show 150,000 or so clones, over 75% seen once. V and J are TRBV15 and TRBJ1-2; possibly TRBD1 for D (5 bases). The receptor was isolated from a woman in her fifties or sixties who had recovered from COVID-19. Sequenced material: PBMCs or T cells enriched from blood (not recorded which). CDR3 protein: CATSRGQGNYGYTF. The CDR3 nucleotides read TGTGCCACCAGCAGAGGGCAGGGTAACTATGGCTACACCTTC.